This TCR beta chain was captured in a study of blood T cell repertoires in COVID-19. On the study more broadly: T cells, B-cell-depleted T cells, or PBMCs supplied cDNA or gDNA.

The CDR3 sequence is 14 residues long. The germline V gene has CDR1 SGHNT and CDR2 YYREEE (reference sequence). The J segment lost 5 bases and the V segment lost 4 bases, leaving 5 bases of the junction unmatched. Living in about two dozen US areas, the participants were between roughly 18 and 90 years of age. Two negative PCRs, clearance, or symptom resolution characterized the recovered Cohort 3 donors. Sequencing used immunoSEQ multiplex PCR; TCRdb keeps in-frame clones, though not all of them. Among 250,000 to 350,000 clones listed, roughly 86% were seen once. The TCR originated in a woman younger than 45 who had recovered from COVID-19. The genes are TRBV5-4 and TRBJ1-5; 8 bases match TRBD1. The sequencing input was PBMCs or T cells enriched from blood (not recorded which). CDR3 in amino acids: CASSIDRGYQPQHF. DNA of the CDR3: TGTGCCAGCAGCATAGACAGGGGATATCAGCCCCAGCATTTT.